This T cell receptor beta chain was captured in a study of T cell responses to AZD1222 COVID-19 vaccine. The germline V gene has CDR1 SGHRS and CDR2 YFSETQ. This CDR3 is built from 14 residues. The junction had 2 bases not matched to a gene; V was cut back by 4 bases and J by 0 bases. Measured with immunoSEQ multiplex PCR; TCRdb has only the in-frame clones, and not every one. Among about 84,000 clones listed, approximately 85% were seen once. Second-dose intervals near 4 or 12 weeks were combined. The sample consisted of peripheral blood, taken 28 days after the second AZD1222 dose. The V gene is TRBV5-1, the J gene TRBJ2-7, with TRBD1 matching over 9 bases. The receptor's source is an adult who received the AZD1222 COVID-19 vaccine. The CDR3 reads CASSRDRDSYEQYF. The CDR3 DNA is TGCGCCAGCAGCCGGGACAGGGACTCCTACGAGCAGTACTTC.